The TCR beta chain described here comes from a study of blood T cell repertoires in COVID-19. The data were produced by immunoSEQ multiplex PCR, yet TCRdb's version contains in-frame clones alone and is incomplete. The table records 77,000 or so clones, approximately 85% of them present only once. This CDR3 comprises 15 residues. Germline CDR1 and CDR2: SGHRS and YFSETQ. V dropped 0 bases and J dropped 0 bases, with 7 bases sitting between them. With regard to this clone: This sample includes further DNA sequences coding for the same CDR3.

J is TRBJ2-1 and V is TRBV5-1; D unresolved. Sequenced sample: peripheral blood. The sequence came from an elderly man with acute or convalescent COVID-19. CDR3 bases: TGCGCCAGCAGCTTGGCAGGTTCCTCCTACAATGAGCAGTTCTTC. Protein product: CASSLAGSSYNEQFF. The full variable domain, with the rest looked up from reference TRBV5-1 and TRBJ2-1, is KAGVTQTPRYLIKTRGQQVTLSCSPISGHRSVSWYQQTPGQGLQFLFEYFSETQRNKGNFPGRFSGRQFSNSRSEMNVSTLELGDSALYLCASSLAGSSYNEQFFGPGTRLTVL.